A single sample gave rise to the 17 T cell receptor beta chains below, sequenced in a study of blood T cell repertoires in COVID-19. The assay was immunoSEQ multiplex PCR, and TCRdb's table has in-frame clones only and misses some. The data show about 280,000 clones, about 85% seen once. Sample: peripheral blood. The source of these receptors is a human donor in a cohort sampled during active COVID-19.

The gene calls are TRBV13 and TRBJ2-2; tentative D call: TRBD1 (6 bases). There are 13 residues in the CDR3. The V gene lost 4 bases and the J gene lost 8 bases, with 11 bases spanning the gap. The germline V gene encodes CDR1 PRHDT and CDR2 FYEKMQ (reference sequence). In DNA form, the CDR3 reads TGTGCCAGCAGCTACAGGGTAACGGGGGAGCTGTTTTTT. The encoded protein is CASSYRVTGELFF.

This chain connects TRBV7-9 to TRBJ1-4; D is unclear. V dropped 5 bases and J dropped 8 bases, with 21 bases sitting between them. From germline, CDR1 is SEHNR and CDR2 FQNEAQ (reference sequence). The CDR3 has 16 amino acids. The CDR3 DNA sequence: TGTGCCAGCAGCCTAAATCGGGAGAGTAGAAGAGAAAAACTGTTTTTT. Translating gives CASSLNRESRREKLFF.

This clone was seen a handful of times. This chain links TRBV5-1 with TRBJ2-7; 11 bases align to TRBD2. Germline CDR1 is SGHRS and CDR2 is YFSETQ. The CDR3 is 15 amino acids. J was trimmed by 5 bases and V by 3 bases; bases with no gene match: 7. The CDR3 protein is CASSSTSGLADEQYF. CDR3 nucleotides: TGCGCCAGCAGCTCAACGTCGGGACTAGCGGACGAGCAGTACTTC.

The rearrangement uses TRBV15 and TRBJ2-2; TRBD1 aligns across 8 bases. V shed 5 bases and J 7 bases; nucleotides not matched to a gene: 9. The CDR3 sequence is 15 residues long. Germline V gene sequence: CDR1 LNHNV, CDR2 YYDKDF (reference sequence). As DNA, the CDR3 is TGTGCCACCAGCGGTCGGACAGGGAAGAGCGGGGAGCTGTTTTTT. It yields the protein CATSGRTGKSGELFF.

As DNA, the CDR3 is TGTGCCAGCAGCGATTTTCGACAGGGGTCAGATACGCAGTATTTT. Protein: CASSDFRQGSDTQYF. The chain recombines TRBV6-5 with TRBJ2-3; 8 bases are shared with TRBD1. CDR3 length: 15 residues. Per the germline V gene, CDR1 is MNHEY and CDR2 is SVGAGI. With V trimmed by 6 bases and J by 4 bases, 9 bases remained unmatched.

V usage is TRBV4-1 and J usage is TRBJ2-3, with a weak D call TRBD2 (7 bases). Between the trimmed V and J ends, which lost 6 bases and 3 bases, there was a span of 13 bases. CDR3 length: 14 amino acids. Germline loops: CDR1 MGHRA, CDR2 YSYEKL. As DNA, the CDR3 is TGCGCCAGCAGGAAAGGGGGGGGAACAGATACGCAGTATTTT. Its protein product is CASRKGGGTDTQYF.

The chain recombines TRBV24-1 with TRBJ2-1, with D hard to call. The CDR3 is made up of 15 amino acids. Deletions cut 3 bases from V and 4 bases from J, with 12 bases between. Germline CDR1 and CDR2: KGHDR and SFDVKD. Here the CDR3 reads CATSDGLLSYNEQFF. CDR3 DNA: TGTGCCACCAGTGATGGGCTCCTCTCATACAATGAGCAGTTCTTC.

This clone was seen once. The gene calls are TRBV12-3 or TRBV12-4 and TRBJ2-1; 7 bases align to TRBD1. CDR3 length: 13 amino acids. The V segment lost 5 bases and the J segment 10 bases; nucleotides outside the gene matches: 8. DNA of the CDR3: TGTGCCAGCAGTCTCCGACAGGGTACGGAGCAGTTCTTC. This sequence encodes CASSLRQGTEQFF.

CDR3 sequence reads: CASRTIGTDNEKLFF. The DNA of the CDR3 is TGTGCCAGCAGGACAATCGGGACAGATAATGAAAAACTGTTTTTT. The chain has TRBV7-2 and TRBJ1-4; 7 nucleotides line up with TRBD1. V was clipped by 6 bases and J by 4 bases; unmatched bases: 8. The length of the CDR3 is 15 residues. CDR1 SGHTA and CDR2 FQGNSA come from the germline V gene.

The chain couples TRBV3-1 (or the pseudogene TRBV3-2) to TRBJ1-3; D is possibly TRBD1 (6 bases). This CDR3 is built from 15 residues. V was shortened by 1 base and J by 4 bases, with 11 bases between the two germline ends. From germline, CDR1 is LGHDT and CDR2 YNNKEL (reference sequence). The CDR3 region is CASSQVRGAGNTIYF. The CDR3 nucleotides are TGTGCCAGCAGCCAAGTCCGGGGGGCCGGAAACACCATATATTTT.

This chain connects TRBV3-1 (or the pseudogene TRBV3-2) to TRBJ2-1, with 9 bases that match TRBD2. CDR3 length: 17 residues. The junction had 12 bases not matched to a gene; V was cut back by 4 bases and J by 5 bases. The germline V gene encodes CDR1 LGHDT and CDR2 YNNKEL (reference sequence). CDR3 loop: CASSPIGGRGVDNEQFF. CDR3 nucleotides: TGTGCCAGCAGCCCCATCGGCGGGAGGGGGGTGGACAATGAGCAGTTCTTC.

The rearrangement links TRBV28 to TRBJ2-7; 12 nucleotides align to TRBD2. Germline V gene sequence: CDR1 MDHEN, CDR2 SYDVKM. The CDR3 extends over 15 amino acids. Unmatched junction bases numbered 10, after V lost 8 bases and J lost 5 bases. The CDR3 here is CASSSSGRALHEQYF. The CDR3 DNA follows: TGTGCCAGCTCATCTAGCGGGAGGGCTTTACACGAGCAGTACTTC. Full variable domain (outside the CDR3, taken from reference TRBV28 and TRBJ2-7): DVKVTQSSRYLVKRTGEKVFLECVQDMDHENMFWYRQDPGLGLRLIYFSYDVKMKEKGDIPEGYSVSREKKERFSLILESASTNQTSMYLCASSSSGRALHEQYFGPGTRLTVT.

The chain uses TRBV5-1 and TRBJ1-6, with 7 bases aligning to TRBD1. CDR1 and CDR2 (germline): SGHRS, YFSETQ. The V and J ends lost 1 base and 2 bases, in that order; junction bases with no gene match: 9. CDR3 size: 18 residues. The CDR3 loop is CASSLRKPGQTYNSPLHF. In nucleotides, the CDR3 is TGCGCCAGCAGCTTGAGGAAACCGGGACAGACCTATAATTCACCCCTCCACTTT.

The chain uses TRBV6-1 and TRBJ2-7; TRBD1 aligns across 9 bases. Germline V gene sequence: CDR1 MNHNS, CDR2 SASEGT. This CDR3 is built from 16 residues. J was trimmed by 6 bases and V by 4 bases; bases with no gene match: 13. In nucleotides, the CDR3 is TGTGCCAGCAGTGCGAGGCTGGGGACAGGGAGGAGCGAGCAGTACTTC. Protein product: CASSARLGTGRSEQYF.

On this clone: The missing conserved phenylalanine or tryptophan at the end of this CDR3 makes a read error likely. No DNA is shown, since the ends of the CDR3 on it are uncertain; the CDR3 is the one TCRdb lists. This rearrangement joins TRBV18 to TRBJ2-7; TRBD1 was called by the table and not checked on the DNA. Including both end residues, the CDR3 is 13 amino acids long. Germline assignment: CDR1 KGHSH and CDR2 LQKENI. The CDR3 region is CASSQRSGHLPTL.

The rearrangement joins TRBV19 to TRBJ2-1; 8 bases map to TRBD2. V trimming: 1 base; J trimming: 0 bases; junction bases outside the gene matches: 2. Germline lookup yields CDR1 LNHDA and CDR2 SQIVND (reference sequence). The CDR3 runs to 16 residues. Written as DNA, the CDR3 is TGTGCCAGTAGTATAGGTGGGACTAGCTCCTACAATGAGCAGTTCTTC. Translation: CASSIGGTSSYNEQFF.

The J gene is TRBJ1-3, the V gene TRBV4-3; D is uncertain. Germline loops: CDR1 LGHNA, CDR2 YSLEER. This CDR3 is built from 16 residues. The ends were cut back, 0 bases at V and 4 bases at J, with 13 bases in the middle. The chain's CDR3 is CASSQDLLATGNTIYF. CDR3 DNA: TGCGCCAGCAGCCAAGATCTGTTAGCCACCGGAAACACCATATATTTT.